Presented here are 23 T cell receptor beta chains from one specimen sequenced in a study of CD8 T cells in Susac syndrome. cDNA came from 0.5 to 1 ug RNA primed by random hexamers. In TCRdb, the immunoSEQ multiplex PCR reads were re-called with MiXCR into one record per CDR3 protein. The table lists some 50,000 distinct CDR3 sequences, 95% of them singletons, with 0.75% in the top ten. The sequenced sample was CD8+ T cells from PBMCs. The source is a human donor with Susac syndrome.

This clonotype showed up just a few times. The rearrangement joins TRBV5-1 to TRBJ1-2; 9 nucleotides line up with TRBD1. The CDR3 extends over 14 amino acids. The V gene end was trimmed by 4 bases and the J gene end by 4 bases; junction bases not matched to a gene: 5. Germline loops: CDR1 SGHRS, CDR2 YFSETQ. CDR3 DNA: TGCGCCAGCAGCCGGGACAGGGAAGGCTATGGCTACACCTTC. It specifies CASSRDREGYGYTF.

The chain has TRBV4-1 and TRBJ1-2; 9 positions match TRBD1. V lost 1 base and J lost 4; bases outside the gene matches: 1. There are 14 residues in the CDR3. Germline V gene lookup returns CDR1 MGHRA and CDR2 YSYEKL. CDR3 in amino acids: CASSQGTGAYGYTF. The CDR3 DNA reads TGCGCCAGCAGCCAAGGGACAGGGGCCTATGGCTACACCTTC.

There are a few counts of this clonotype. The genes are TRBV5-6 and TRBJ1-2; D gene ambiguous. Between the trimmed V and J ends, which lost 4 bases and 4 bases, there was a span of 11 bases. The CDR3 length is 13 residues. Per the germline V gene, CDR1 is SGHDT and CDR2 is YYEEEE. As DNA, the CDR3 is TGTGCCAGCAGCCAGGACGGAGGCTATGGCTACACCTTC. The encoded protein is CASSQDGGYGYTF.

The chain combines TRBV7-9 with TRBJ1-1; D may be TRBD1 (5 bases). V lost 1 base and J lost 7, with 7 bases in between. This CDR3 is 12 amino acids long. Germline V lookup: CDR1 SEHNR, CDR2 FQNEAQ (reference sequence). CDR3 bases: TGTGCCAGCAGCTTAGGGCAGGGTGAAGCTTTCTTT. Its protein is CASSLGQGEAFF.

The CDR3 DNA is TGTGCCAGCAGCTTATGGGGTGGGGTTAAGGTGACCCAGTACTTC. This codes for CASSLWGGVKVTQYF. The gene calls are TRBV7-8 and TRBJ2-5; no definite D call. The CDR3 is made up of 15 amino acids. Germline CDR1 SGHVS, CDR2 FQNEAQ. V gave up 2 bases and J gave up 7 bases, with 17 bases separating them. Combining the CDR3 with reference TRBV7-8 and TRBJ2-5 gives the whole variable domain GAGVSQSPRYKVAKRGQDVALRCDPISGHVSLFWYQQALGQGPEFLTYFQNEAQLDKSGLPSDRFFAERPEGSVSTLKIQRTQQEDSAVYLCASSLWGGVKVTQYFGPGTRLLVL.

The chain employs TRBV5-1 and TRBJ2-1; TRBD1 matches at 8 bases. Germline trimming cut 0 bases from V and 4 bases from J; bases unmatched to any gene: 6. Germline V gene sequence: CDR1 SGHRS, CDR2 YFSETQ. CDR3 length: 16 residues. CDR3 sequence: CASSLAWGQEYNEQFF. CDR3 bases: TGCGCCAGCAGCTTGGCATGGGGACAGGAATACAATGAGCAGTTCTTC. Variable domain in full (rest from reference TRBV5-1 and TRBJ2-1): KAGVTQTPRYLIKTRGQQVTLSCSPISGHRSVSWYQQTPGQGLQFLFEYFSETQRNKGNFPGRFSGRQFSNSRSEMNVSTLELGDSALYLCASSLAWGQEYNEQFFGPGTRLTVL.

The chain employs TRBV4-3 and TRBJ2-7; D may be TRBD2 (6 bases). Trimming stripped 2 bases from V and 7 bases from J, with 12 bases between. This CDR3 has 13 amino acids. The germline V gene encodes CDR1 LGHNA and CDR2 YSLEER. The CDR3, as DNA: TGCGCCAGCAGCCAACACGAAGGGAGGGAGCAGTACTTC. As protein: CASSQHEGREQYF.

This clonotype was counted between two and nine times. CDR3 nucleotides: TGTGCCAGCAGCTTAGTCTGGGGTATAGATGAGCAGTTCTTC. Protein: CASSLVWGIDEQFF. The chain has TRBV7-6 and TRBJ2-1; D unclear. CDR3 length: 14 amino acids. Between the trimmed V and J ends, which lost 1 base and 8 bases, there was a span of 12 bases. Germline V gene data show CDR1 as SGHVS and CDR2 as FNYEAQ. Looking up the rest from reference TRBV7-6 and TRBJ2-1 gives the full variable domain: GAGVSQSPRYKVTKRGQDVALRCDPISGHVSLYWYRQALGQGPEFLTYFNYEAQQDKSGLPNDRFSAERPEGSISTLTIQRTEQRDSAMYRCASSLVWGIDEQFFGPGTRLTVL.

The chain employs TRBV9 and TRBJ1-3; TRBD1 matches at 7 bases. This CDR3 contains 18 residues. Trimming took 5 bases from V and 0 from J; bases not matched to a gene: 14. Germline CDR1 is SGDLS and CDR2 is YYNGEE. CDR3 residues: CASSLTRDSSLSGNTIYF. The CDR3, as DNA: TGTGCCAGCAGTTTGACTCGGGACAGCAGTCTCTCTGGAAACACCATATATTTT.

CDR3 in amino acids: CAWSPLNTEAFF. The CDR3 coding sequence is TGTGCCTGGAGTCCCCTGAACACTGAAGCTTTCTTT. V usage is TRBV30 and J usage is TRBJ1-1; D not certain. The V end lost 2 bases, the J end lost 0 bases, and 4 bases lay between the germline ends. The CDR3 extends over 12 amino acids. Germline V gene lookup returns CDR1 GTSNPN and CDR2 SVGIG (reference sequence). Drawing the rest from reference TRBV30 and TRBJ1-1, the complete variable domain is SQTIHQWPATLVQPVGSPLSLECTVEGTSNPNLYWYRQAAGRGLQLLFYSVGIGQISSEVPQNLSASRPQDRQFILSSKKLLLSDSGFYLCAWSPLNTEAFFGQGTRLTVV.

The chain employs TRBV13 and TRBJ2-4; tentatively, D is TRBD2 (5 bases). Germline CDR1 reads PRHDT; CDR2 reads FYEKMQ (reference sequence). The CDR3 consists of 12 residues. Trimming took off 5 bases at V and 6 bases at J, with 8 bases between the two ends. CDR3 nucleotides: TGTGCCAGCAGCCCGGGGTCAAACATTCAGTACTTC. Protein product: CASSPGSNIQYF.

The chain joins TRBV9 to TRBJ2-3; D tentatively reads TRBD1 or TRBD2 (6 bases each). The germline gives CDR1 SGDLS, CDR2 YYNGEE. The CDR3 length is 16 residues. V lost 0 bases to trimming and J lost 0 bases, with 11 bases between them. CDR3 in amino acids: CASSVEGGQSTDTQYF. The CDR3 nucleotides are TGTGCCAGCAGCGTAGAAGGGGGGCAGAGCACAGATACGCAGTATTTT.

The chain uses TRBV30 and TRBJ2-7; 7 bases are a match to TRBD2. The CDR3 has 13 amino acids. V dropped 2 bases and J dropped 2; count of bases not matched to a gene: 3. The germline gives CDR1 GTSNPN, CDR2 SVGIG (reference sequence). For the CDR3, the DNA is TGTGCCTGGAGTAAAAGCGGGGCCTACGAGCAGTACTTC. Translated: CAWSKSGAYEQYF.

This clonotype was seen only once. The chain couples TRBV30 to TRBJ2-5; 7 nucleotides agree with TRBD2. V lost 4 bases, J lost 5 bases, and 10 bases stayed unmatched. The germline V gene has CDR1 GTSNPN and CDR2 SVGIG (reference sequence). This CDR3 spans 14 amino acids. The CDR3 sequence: CAWKGRGEAETQYF. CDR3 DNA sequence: TGTGCCTGGAAGGGTCGGGGGGAGGCGGAGACCCAGTACTTC. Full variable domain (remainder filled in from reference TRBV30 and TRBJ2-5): SQTIHQWPATLVQPVGSPLSLECTVEGTSNPNLYWYRQAAGRGLQLLFYSVGIGQISSEVPQNLSASRPQDRQFILSSKKLLLSDSGFYLCAWKGRGEAETQYFGPGTRLLVL.

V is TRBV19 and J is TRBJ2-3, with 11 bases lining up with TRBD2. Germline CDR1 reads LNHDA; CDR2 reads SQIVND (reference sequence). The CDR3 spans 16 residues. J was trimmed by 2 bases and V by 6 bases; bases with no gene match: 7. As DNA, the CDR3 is TGTGCCAGTAGCTGGACTAGCGGGCTACCCACAGATACGCAGTATTTT. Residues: CASSWTSGLPTDTQYF. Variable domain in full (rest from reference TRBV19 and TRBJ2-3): DGGITQSPKYLFRKEGQNVTLSCEQNLNHDAMYWYRQDPGQGLRLIYYSQIVNDFQKGDIAEGYSVSREKKESFPLTVTSAQKNPTAFYLCASSWTSGLPTDTQYFGPGTRLTVL.

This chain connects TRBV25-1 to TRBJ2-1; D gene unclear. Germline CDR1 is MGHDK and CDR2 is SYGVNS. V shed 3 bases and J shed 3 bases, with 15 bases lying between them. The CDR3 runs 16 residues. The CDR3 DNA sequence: TGTGCCAGCAGTGATGTAAGGGAATGGGGCTACAATGAGCAGTTCTTC. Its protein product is CASSDVREWGYNEQFF.

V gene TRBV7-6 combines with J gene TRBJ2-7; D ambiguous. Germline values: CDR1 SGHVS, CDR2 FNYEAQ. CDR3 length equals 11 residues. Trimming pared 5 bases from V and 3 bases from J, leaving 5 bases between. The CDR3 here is CASSKGYEQYF. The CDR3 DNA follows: TGTGCCAGCAGCAAAGGCTACGAGCAGTACTTC.

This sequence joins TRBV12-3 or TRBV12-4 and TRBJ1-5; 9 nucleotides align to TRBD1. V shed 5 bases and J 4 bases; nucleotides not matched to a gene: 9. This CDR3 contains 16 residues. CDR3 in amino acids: CASSPWTGELNQPQHF. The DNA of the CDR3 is TGTGCCAGCAGTCCCTGGACAGGGGAGCTTAATCAGCCCCAGCATTTT.

This CDR3 reads CSVDLLVYGYTF. CDR3 nucleotides: TGCAGCGTTGACTTACTGGTCTATGGCTACACCTTC. The chain employs TRBV29-1 and TRBJ1-2; D is ambiguous. The germline V gene has CDR1 SQVTM and CDR2 ANQGSEA. The ends were cut back, 3 bases at V and 4 bases at J, with 9 bases in the middle. CDR3 length: 12 residues.

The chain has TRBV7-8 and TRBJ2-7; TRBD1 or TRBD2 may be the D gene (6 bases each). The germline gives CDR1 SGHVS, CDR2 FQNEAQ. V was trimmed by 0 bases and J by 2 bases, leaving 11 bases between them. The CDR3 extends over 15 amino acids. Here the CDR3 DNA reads TGTGCCAGCAGCTTAGCGGGGGGCCTAGCCTACGAGCAGTACTTC. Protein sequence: CASSLAGGLAYEQYF.

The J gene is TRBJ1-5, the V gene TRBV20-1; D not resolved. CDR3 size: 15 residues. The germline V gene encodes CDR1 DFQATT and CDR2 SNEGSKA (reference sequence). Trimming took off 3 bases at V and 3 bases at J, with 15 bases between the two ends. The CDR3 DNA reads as TGCAGTGCTAGCTCCTTTGGCAGTATCAATCAGCCCCAGCATTTT. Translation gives CSASSFGSINQPQHF.

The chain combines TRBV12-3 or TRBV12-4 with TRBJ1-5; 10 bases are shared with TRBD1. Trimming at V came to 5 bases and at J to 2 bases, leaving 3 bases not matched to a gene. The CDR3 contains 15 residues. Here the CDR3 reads CASSGTGDRNQPQHF. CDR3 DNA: TGTGCCAGCAGTGGGACAGGGGATCGCAATCAGCCCCAGCATTTT.

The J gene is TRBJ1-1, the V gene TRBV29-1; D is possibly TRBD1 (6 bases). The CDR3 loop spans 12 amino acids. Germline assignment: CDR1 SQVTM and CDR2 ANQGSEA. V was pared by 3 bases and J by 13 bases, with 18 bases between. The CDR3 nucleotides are TGCAGCGTTGAGAAGGACAGCCTAAATCATTTCTTT. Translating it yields CSVEKDSLNHFF. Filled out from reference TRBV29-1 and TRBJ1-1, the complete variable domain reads SAVISQKPSRDICQRGTSLTIQCQVDSQVTMMFWYRQQPGQSLTLIATANQGSEATYESGFVIDKFPISRPNLTFSTLTVSNMSPEDSSIYLCSVEKDSLNHFFGQGTRLTVV.